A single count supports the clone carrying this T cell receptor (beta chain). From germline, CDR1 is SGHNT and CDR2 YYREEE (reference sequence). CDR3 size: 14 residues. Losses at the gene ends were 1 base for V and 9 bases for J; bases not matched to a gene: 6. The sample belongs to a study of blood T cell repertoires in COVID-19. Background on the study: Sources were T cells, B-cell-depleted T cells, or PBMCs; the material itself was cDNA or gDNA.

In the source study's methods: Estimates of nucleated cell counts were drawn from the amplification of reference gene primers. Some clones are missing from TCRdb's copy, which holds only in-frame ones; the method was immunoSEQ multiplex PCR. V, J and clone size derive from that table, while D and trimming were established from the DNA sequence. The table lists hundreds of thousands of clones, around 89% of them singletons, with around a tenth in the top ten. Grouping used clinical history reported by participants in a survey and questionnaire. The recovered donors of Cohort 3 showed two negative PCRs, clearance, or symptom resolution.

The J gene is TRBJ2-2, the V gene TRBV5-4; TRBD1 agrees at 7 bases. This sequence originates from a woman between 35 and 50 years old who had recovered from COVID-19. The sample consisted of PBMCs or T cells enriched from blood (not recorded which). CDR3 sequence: CASSLTGDFRELFF. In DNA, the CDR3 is TGTGCCAGCAGCTTGACAGGGGATTTTAGGGAGCTGTTTTTT.